The text below deals with one TCR beta chain. V lost 3 bases, J lost 5 bases, and 5 bases stayed unmatched. Germline loops: CDR1 LNHDA, CDR2 SQIVND (reference sequence). The CDR3 consists of 15 residues. These data come from a study of blood T cell repertoires in COVID-19. Study in general: Both acute and convalescent COVID-19 samples were obtained from the United States, Italy and Spain.

In the study's own analysis: Estimates of nucleated cell counts were drawn from the amplification of reference gene primers. Assay used: immunoSEQ multiplex PCR; TCRdb lists only in-frame clones, some missing. V and J calls and clone size are those listed in that table; D and trimming were worked out from the DNA. The sample shows approximately 140,000 clones, about three quarters of them seen only once. Material for sequencing was peripheral blood. The chain couples TRBV19 to TRBJ2-2, with 8 positions matching TRBD1. The TCR was taken from a middle-aged man with acute or convalescent COVID-19. In DNA form, the CDR3 reads TGTGCCAGTAGTATTCAGGGGGCGCAGACCGGGGAGCTGTTTTTT. Encoded protein: CASSIQGAQTGELFF.